These 19 T cell receptor beta chains were sequenced from one sample in a study of cytomegalovirus exposure and HLA in healthy donors. 60 Vbeta and 13 Jbeta primers were used in PCR. Some clones are missing from TCRdb's copy, which holds only in-frame ones; the method was immunoSEQ multiplex PCR. The sample contains 100,000 to 150,000 clones, over 60% of which appear only once. The source material was PBMCs. These receptors came from a man between 50 and 59 years old in good health and CMV-seronegative.

The count of this clone is one. The J gene is TRBJ1-2, the V gene TRBV9; 10 positions agree with TRBD1. The CDR3 extends over 16 amino acids. V lost 0 bases, J lost 6 bases, and 8 bases stayed unmatched. Germline V gene sequence: CDR1 SGDLS, CDR2 YYNGEE. The CDR3 DNA reads TGTGCCAGCAGCGTAGCTACGGACAGGGGGTGGGATGGCTACACCTTC. Translated, it gives CASSVATDRGWDGYTF.

The V gene is TRBV5-4, the J gene TRBJ1-2; 8 nucleotides match TRBD1. This CDR3 has 14 residues. The V gene end was trimmed by 3 bases and the J gene end by 4 bases; junction bases not matched to a gene: 5. Germline V gives CDR1 SGHNT, CDR2 YYREEE (reference sequence). DNA for the CDR3: TGTGCCAGCAGCTCGGTTGACAGGGGCTATGGCTACACCTTC. Its translation is CASSSVDRGYGYTF.

The chain employs TRBV18 and TRBJ2-1; maybe TRBD2 (6 bases). This CDR3 spans 20 amino acids. Trimming took 0 bases from V and 0 from J, leaving 21 bases between them. The germline gives CDR1 KGHSH, CDR2 LQKENI. CDR3 sequence: CASSPPGGKDTVSSYNEQFF. The CDR3 nucleotides read TGTGCCAGCTCACCACCGGGCGGGAAAGACACTGTGAGCTCCTACAATGAGCAGTTCTTC.

The chain is built from TRBV5-4 and TRBJ2-3; no firm D call. The CDR3 totals 16 residues. Trimming removed 2 bases from V and 0 bases from J, with 13 bases in between. Germline V gene sequence: CDR1 SGHNT, CDR2 YYREEE (reference sequence). The CDR3 bases are TGTGCCAGCAGCTTCCGACTCACGACTAGCACAGATACGCAGTATTTT. It translates to CASSFRLTTSTDTQYF.

The chain carries TRBV5-1 and TRBJ2-7, with TRBD1 identical over 8 bases. This CDR3 contains 15 residues. Looked up from germline, CDR1 is SGHRS and CDR2 is YFSETQ. The CDR3 loop is CASSTEDRVSNEQYV. CDR3 in DNA: TGCGCCAGCAGCACGGAGGACAGGGTCTCCAACGAGCAGTACGTC.

In the case of this clone: At one end, the junction sequence differs from germline, possibly due to a read error. The chain employs TRBV7-9 and TRBJ1-2; possibly TRBD1 for D (5 bases). The CDR3 sequence is 13 residues long. CDR1 and CDR2 (germline): SEHNR, FQNEAQ (reference sequence). For the CDR3, the DNA is TGTGCCAGCAGCTTATCAGGGAACTATGGCTGCACCTTC. It codes for CASSLSGNYGCTF.

V is TRBV10-2 and J is TRBJ2-4; TRBD2 might be the D (6 bases). Trimming left V 8 bases short and J 1 base short, with 9 bases between. CDR3 size: 13 residues. Germline assignment: CDR1 WSHSY and CDR2 SAAADI. In DNA, the CDR3 is TGCGCCAGCCGGGACTCTGCCAAAAACATTCAGTACTTC. It encodes CASRDSAKNIQYF.

The rearrangement uses TRBV2 and TRBJ1-4, with 10 bases matching TRBD1. Unmatched junction bases numbered 7, after V lost 6 bases and J lost 6 bases. Germline loops: CDR1 SNHLY, CDR2 FYNNEI. This CDR3 is 15 amino acids long. CDR3 in DNA: TGTGCCAGCAGGGCACCGGGACAGGGGTATGAAAAACTGTTTTTT. Amino acids: CASRAPGQGYEKLFF.

The chain recombines TRBV19 with TRBJ2-6; a weak D match, TRBD1 (5 bases). Trimming took off 5 bases at V and 1 base at J, with 9 bases between the two ends. CDR1 and CDR2 (germline): LNHDA, SQIVND (reference sequence). The CDR3 runs 15 residues. CDR3 sequence: CASSRPGSGANVLTF. The DNA of the CDR3 is TGTGCCAGTAGTCGGCCAGGGTCTGGGGCCAACGTCCTGACTTTC.

The J gene is TRBJ2-1, the V gene TRBV19, with D possibly matching TRBD2 (6 bases). The V gene's germline CDR1 is LNHDA and CDR2 SQIVND (reference sequence). The CDR3 is 16 amino acids. Trimming pared 4 bases from V and 6 bases from J, leaving 19 bases between. In DNA, the CDR3 is TGTGCCAGTAGTAACCTGGGACGGAGGGCCGTCAATGAGCAGTTCTTC. Its translation is CASSNLGRRAVNEQFF.

This sequence joins TRBV4-1 and TRBJ2-2; 8 bases are a match to TRBD2. V shed 1 base and J 4 bases; nucleotides not matched to a gene: 11. Germline V gene lookup returns CDR1 MGHRA and CDR2 YSYEKL. This CDR3 region has 18 residues. The CDR3 reads CASSQVWSRGGGTGELFF. CDR3 DNA sequence: TGCGCCAGCAGCCAAGTCTGGAGTCGGGGGGGCGGCACCGGGGAGCTGTTTTTT.

The chain has TRBV13 and TRBJ1-6; no firm D call. The length of the CDR3 is 16 residues. The V gene lost 1 base and the J gene lost 8 bases, with 15 bases spanning the gap. Germline CDR1 PRHDT, CDR2 FYEKMQ (reference sequence). The CDR3 nucleotides read TGTGCCAGCAGCTTAGTCCGGGGTAGAAGCTATTCACCCCTCCACTTT. Amino acids: CASSLVRGRSYSPLHF.

The chain combines TRBV18 with TRBJ1-5, with D tentatively TRBD1 (6 bases). V gave up 2 bases and J gave up 2 bases, with 13 bases separating them. The CDR3 has 16 residues. Germline V CDR1 and CDR2: KGHSH, LQKENI. Written as DNA, the CDR3 is TGTGCCAGCTCACCAGGTGGGGGCGGCGGCAATCAGCCCCAGCATTTT. This translates into CASSPGGGGGNQPQHF.

The chain carries TRBV5-8 and TRBJ2-2; a weak D match, TRBD1 (5 bases). This CDR3 contains 15 residues. The V end lost 3 bases, the J end lost 2 bases, and 11 bases lay between the germline ends. Germline assignment: CDR1 SGHTS and CDR2 YDEGEE. The CDR3: CASSSQALNTGELFF. The CDR3 DNA is TGTGCCAGCAGCTCACAGGCCCTTAACACCGGGGAGCTGTTTTTT.

This clone has only a few counts. The chain employs TRBV2 and TRBJ1-6; D may be TRBD1 (5 bases). V gave up 6 bases and J gave up 5 bases, with 8 bases separating them. CDR3 length: 13 amino acids. Germline V lookup: CDR1 SNHLY, CDR2 FYNNEI. The CDR3 region is CASRLDNNSPLHF. The DNA of the CDR3 is TGTGCCAGCAGGTTGGACAATAATTCACCCCTCCACTTT.

This clone was seen only a few times. This chain uses TRBV6-4 with TRBJ1-1; D ambiguous. Germline V gene sequence: CDR1 MRHNA, CDR2 SNTAGT. This CDR3 region has 13 residues. Trimming left V 6 bases short and J 5 bases short, with 13 bases between. CDR3 loop: CASSLSAVTEAFF. Written as DNA, the CDR3 is TGTGCCAGCAGCCTATCGGCGGTGACTGAAGCTTTCTTT.

The chain combines TRBV6-6 with TRBJ1-2, with D maybe TRBD1 (6 bases). Germline V CDR1 and CDR2: MNHNY, SVGAGI (reference sequence). The ends were cut back, 0 bases at V and 0 bases at J, with 11 bases in the middle. The CDR3 is 16 residues long. The CDR3 DNA is TGTGCCAGCAGTTACTCCACAGGGTTTTCTAACTATGGCTACACCTTC. It translates to CASSYSTGFSNYGYTF.

The chain combines TRBV6-6 with TRBJ2-3, with D perhaps TRBD2 (5 bases). The CDR3 length is 14 residues. CDR1 and CDR2 (germline): MNHNY, SVGAGI (reference sequence). Trimming pared 6 bases from V and 3 bases from J, leaving 13 bases between. Here the CDR3 reads CASSPGMGTDTQYF. The CDR3 DNA follows: TGTGCCAGCAGCCCCGGGATGGGGACAGATACGCAGTATTTT.

The V gene is TRBV18, the J gene TRBJ2-3, with 8 positions matching TRBD2. Looked up from germline, CDR1 is KGHSH and CDR2 is LQKENI. Unmatched junction bases numbered 7, after V lost 5 bases and J lost 3 bases. CDR3 length equals 15 residues. The CDR3 nucleotides read TGTGCCAGCTCAGCGATCGGCGGGGGGACAGATACGCAGTATTTT. It specifies CASSAIGGGTDTQYF.